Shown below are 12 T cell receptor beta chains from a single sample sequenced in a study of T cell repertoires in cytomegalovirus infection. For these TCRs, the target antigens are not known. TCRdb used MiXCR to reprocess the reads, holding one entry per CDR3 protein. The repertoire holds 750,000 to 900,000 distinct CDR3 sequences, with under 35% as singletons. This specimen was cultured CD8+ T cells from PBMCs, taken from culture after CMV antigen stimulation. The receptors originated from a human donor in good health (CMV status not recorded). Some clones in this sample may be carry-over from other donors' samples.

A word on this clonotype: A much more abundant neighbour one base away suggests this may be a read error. The CDR3 region has the DNA TGCGCCAGCAGCTTGGCCACAGCGACAGATATGCAGTATTTT. Translated, it gives CASSLATATDMQYF. The V gene is TRBV5-1, the J gene TRBJ2-3, with D possibly being TRBD1 (5 bases). From germline, CDR1 is SGHRS and CDR2 YFSETQ. This CDR3 spans 14 amino acids.

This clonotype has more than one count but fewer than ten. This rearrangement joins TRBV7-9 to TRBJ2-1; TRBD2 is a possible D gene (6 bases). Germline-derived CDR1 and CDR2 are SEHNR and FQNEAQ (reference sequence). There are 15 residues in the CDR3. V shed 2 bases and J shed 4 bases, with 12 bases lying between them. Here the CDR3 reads CASSLLAGHYNEQFF. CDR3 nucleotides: TGTGCCAGCAGCTTACTGGCGGGGCATTACAATGAGCAGTTCTTC.

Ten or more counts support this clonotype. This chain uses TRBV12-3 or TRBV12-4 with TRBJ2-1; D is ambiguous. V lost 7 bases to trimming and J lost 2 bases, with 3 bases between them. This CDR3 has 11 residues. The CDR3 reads CASIAYNEQFF. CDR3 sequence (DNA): TGTGCCAGCATAGCCTACAATGAGCAGTTCTTC.

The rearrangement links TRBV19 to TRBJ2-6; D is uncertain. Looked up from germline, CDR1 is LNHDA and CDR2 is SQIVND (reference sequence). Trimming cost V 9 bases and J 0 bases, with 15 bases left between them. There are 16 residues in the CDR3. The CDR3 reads CASGGWVDSGANVLTF. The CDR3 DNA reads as TGTGCCAGCGGTGGGTGGGTTGACTCTGGGGCCAACGTCCTGACTTTC.

CDR3 region: CASSRTSGGATDTQYF. The CDR3 DNA follows: TGTGCCAGCAGCCGGACTAGCGGGGGGGCGACAGATACGCAGTATTTT. This chain connects TRBV4-2 to TRBJ2-3; 15 positions agree with TRBD2. The CDR3 has 16 residues. With 4 bases clipped from V and 3 bases from J, the junction kept 2 bases outside the gene matches. CDR1 is LGHNA, CDR2 YNFKEQ, per germline.

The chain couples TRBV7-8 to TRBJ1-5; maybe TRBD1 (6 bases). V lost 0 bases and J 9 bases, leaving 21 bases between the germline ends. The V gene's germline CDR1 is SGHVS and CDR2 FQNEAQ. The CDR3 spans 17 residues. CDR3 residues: CASSLAGGQGTGWPQHF. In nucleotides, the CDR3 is TGTGCCAGCAGCTTAGCCGGGGGCCAAGGGACTGGATGGCCCCAGCATTTT. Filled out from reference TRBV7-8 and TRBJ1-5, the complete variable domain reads GAGVSQSPRYKVAKRGQDVALRCDPISGHVSLFWYQQALGQGPEFLTYFQNEAQLDKSGLPSDRFFAERPEGSVSTLKIQRTQQEDSAVYLCASSLAGGQGTGWPQHFGDGTRLSIL.

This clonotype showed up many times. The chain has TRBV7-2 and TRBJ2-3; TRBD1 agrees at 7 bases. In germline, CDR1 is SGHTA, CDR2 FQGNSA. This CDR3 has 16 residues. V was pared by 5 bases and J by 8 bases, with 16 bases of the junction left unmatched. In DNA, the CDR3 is TGTGCCAGCAGCCGCTCTTGGACAGGCCCAGGGGCTACGCAGTATTTT. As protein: CASSRSWTGPGATQYF.

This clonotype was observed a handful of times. The CDR3 sequence: CASSRAGGHSLAFF. CDR3 DNA: TGTGCCAGCAGCAGAGCGGGGGGCCACTCTTTAGCTTTCTTT. The chain combines TRBV12-3 or TRBV12-4 with TRBJ1-1; a weak D match, TRBD1 (6 bases). V was shortened by 6 bases and J by 10 bases, with 21 bases between the two germline ends. The CDR3 totals 14 residues.

The CDR3 protein is CASSFGAPEAFF. In DNA, the CDR3 is TGTGCCAGCAGCTTCGGGGCCCCTGAAGCTTTCTTT. The V and J genes are TRBV7-2 and TRBJ1-1; possible D gene TRBD1, 5 bases. CDR1 is SGHTA, CDR2 FQGNSA, per germline. Trimming pared 3 bases from V and 6 bases from J, leaving 8 bases between. The CDR3 contains 12 residues.

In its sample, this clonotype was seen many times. Here the CDR3 reads CASSSRTGTLNIQYF. In DNA form, the CDR3 reads TGTGCCAGCAGCTCTAGGACAGGGACTTTAAACATTCAGTACTTC. The chain recombines TRBV7-2 with TRBJ2-4, with 8 bases lining up with TRBD1. CDR3 length: 15 amino acids. Germline loops: CDR1 SGHTA, CDR2 FQGNSA. V trimming: 4 bases; J trimming: 6 bases; junction bases outside the gene matches: 8.

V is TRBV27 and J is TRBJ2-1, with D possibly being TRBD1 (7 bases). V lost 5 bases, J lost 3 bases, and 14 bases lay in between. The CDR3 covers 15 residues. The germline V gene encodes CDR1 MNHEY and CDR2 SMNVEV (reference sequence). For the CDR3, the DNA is TGTGCCAGCAGTCGCGGGACAGTCCTCTACAATGAGCAGTTCTTC. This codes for CASSRGTVLYNEQFF.

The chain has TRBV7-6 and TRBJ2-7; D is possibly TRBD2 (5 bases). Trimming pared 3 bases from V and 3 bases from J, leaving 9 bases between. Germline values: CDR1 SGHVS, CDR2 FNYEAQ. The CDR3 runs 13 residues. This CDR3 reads CASSFGDFYEQYF. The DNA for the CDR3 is TGTGCCAGCAGCTTCGGGGATTTCTACGAGCAGTACTTC.